This T cell receptor (beta chain) comes out of a study of human T cells and chemical hapten exposure. General observations from the study: Counts of TCRs expanded at PT1 correlated positively with patch test score.

This sample's time point: pre-sensitization, week 0. Stated treatment: therapeutic diphenylcyclopropenone sensitization with weekly scalp DPC. The CDR3 has 15 residues. V lost 8 bases, J lost 0 bases, and 17 bases lay in between. Germline values: CDR1 MNHEY, CDR2 SVGEGT. Ten or more counts support this clonotype. Its antigen is still unknown. The authors' processing: Samples held a median of 95,638 TCRs, range roughly 23,224–750,000. Each CDR3 protein gets one entry after TCRdb re-called the RACE reads with MiXCR. V and J calls and clone size were set by TCRdb, not the authors. The sample consists of roughly 90,000 distinct CDR3 sequences, roughly 9.1% of them appearing once.

Here the sequenced sample was whole blood, taken in connection with sensitization to the hapten diphenylcyclopropenone (DPC). This TCR came from a woman aged 40 to 50 with alopecia areata. Some clones in this sample may be carry-over from other donors' samples. This chain joins TRBV6-2 or TRBV6-3 and TRBJ2-7; a weak D match, TRBD1 (5 bases). The CDR3 nucleotides are TGTGCCAGCCGTACAGGTGGGTCGGCCTCCTACGAGCAGTACTTC. Translating it yields CASRTGGSASYEQYF.